Each of the 31 T cell receptor beta chains below was sequenced from the same sample in a study of blood T cell repertoires in COVID-19. The protocol was immunoSEQ multiplex PCR, while the TCRdb copy is restricted to in-frame clones and leaves out a portion. The table has 65,000 to 95,000 clones, roughly 89% seen once. Sequencing was carried out using peripheral blood. The receptors derive from a man aged 50 or older with active COVID-19.

The rearrangement uses TRBV7-2 and TRBJ1-4; D is unclear. The CDR3 loop spans 15 amino acids. V was trimmed by 3 bases and J by 7 bases, leaving 15 bases between them. Germline V CDR1 and CDR2: SGHTA, FQGNSA. DNA for the CDR3: TGTGCCAGCAGCTTTAACCGGGAACACGTTGAAAAACTGTTTTTT. This encodes CASSFNREHVEKLFF.

V and J are TRBV19 and TRBJ2-5, with no clear D. This CDR3 has 14 residues. Germline lookup yields CDR1 LNHDA and CDR2 SQIVND (reference sequence). V gave up 2 bases and J gave up 1 base, with 8 bases separating them. CDR3 protein: CASSIYTGQETQYF. The CDR3 DNA reads as TGTGCCAGTAGTATATACACGGGCCAAGAGACCCAGTACTTC.

The rearrangement uses TRBV6-1 and TRBJ1-5; no reliable D call. The germline V gene encodes CDR1 MNHNS and CDR2 SASEGT. V lost 3 bases and J lost 6, with 15 bases in between. This CDR3 spans 15 amino acids. CDR3 in amino acids: CASSEVGVMGQPQHF. CDR3 sequence (DNA): TGTGCCAGCAGTGAGGTAGGAGTGATGGGTCAGCCCCAGCATTTT.

The chain uses TRBV29-1 and TRBJ2-3; 9 bases are a match to TRBD2. Germline V gene sequence: CDR1 SQVTM, CDR2 ANQGSEA. The length of the CDR3 is 11 residues. Losses at the gene ends were 6 bases for V and 6 bases for J; bases not matched to a gene: 1. This chain's CDR3 is CSVLAGDTQYF. CDR3 sequence (DNA): TGCAGCGTGCTAGCGGGGGATACGCAGTATTTT.

This clone was observed a single time. The chain recombines TRBV5-6 with TRBJ1-6; 8 positions agree with TRBD1. After removal of 3 bases from V and 0 bases from J, the junction contained 5 bases not matched to a gene. Germline CDR1 SGHDT, CDR2 YYEEEE. The length of the CDR3 is 17 residues. The CDR3 DNA reads as TGTGCCAGCAGCTGGGGACAGGCAAGCTCCTATAATTCACCCCTCCACTTT. Protein product: CASSWGQASSYNSPLHF.

This clone was seen only once. CDR3 bases: TGTGCCAGCAGTTTATTCGGCGGGGGGCGGTCCCAGTACTTC. Its translation is CASSLFGGGRSQYF. The chain recombines TRBV28 with TRBJ2-5; 8 bases align to TRBD2. This CDR3 comprises 14 residues. J lost 9 bases, V lost 1 base, and 7 bases had no gene match. Germline CDR1 is MDHEN and CDR2 is SYDVKM.

The CDR3 protein is CAISGGQDVSGNTIYF. As DNA, the CDR3 is TGTGCCATCAGTGGAGGACAGGACGTCTCTGGAAACACCATATATTTT. The chain has TRBV10-3 and TRBJ1-3, with TRBD1 matching 7 bases. The germline gives CDR1 ENHRY, CDR2 SYGVKD. After removal of 4 bases from V and 0 bases from J, the junction contained 6 bases not matched to a gene. The CDR3 has 16 residues.

The chain is built from TRBV5-1 and TRBJ2-3; tentatively, D is TRBD2 (6 bases). The V and J ends lost 1 base and 6 bases respectively, with 9 bases between them. Germline loops: CDR1 SGHRS, CDR2 YFSETQ. This CDR3 has 13 amino acids. The CDR3 reads CASSLRGEDTQYF. For the CDR3, the DNA is TGCGCCAGCAGCTTGCGCGGGGAGGATACGCAGTATTTT.

This clone was counted a few times. V gene TRBV4-2 combines with J gene TRBJ2-1, with TRBD2 as a possible D gene (6 bases). This CDR3 is built from 16 residues. Germline V lookup: CDR1 LGHNA, CDR2 YNFKEQ. The germline V and J ends were trimmed by 4 bases and 6 bases, with 19 bases remaining between them. The CDR3 nucleotides are TGTGCCAGCAGCCCCCAGGGTAGCGGAGCGGCCAATGAGCAGTTCTTC. It codes for CASSPQGSGAANEQFF.

This chain uses TRBV4-1 with TRBJ1-5; possibly TRBD1 for D (5 bases). This CDR3 spans 16 amino acids. Trimming pared 1 base from V and 2 bases from J, leaving 12 bases between. Germline V lookup: CDR1 MGHRA, CDR2 YSYEKL. DNA for the CDR3: TGCGCCAGCAGCCAAGCCTCAGGGCCTGGCAATCAGCCCCAGCATTTT. Protein product: CASSQASGPGNQPQHF.

This clone was detected only once. The gene calls are TRBV11-1 and TRBJ2-7; D may be TRBD1 (5 bases). Per the germline V gene, CDR1 is SGHAT and CDR2 is FQDESV (reference sequence). Trimming removed 8 bases at V and 2 bases at J, with 16 bases between. There are 14 residues in the CDR3. The CDR3 DNA follows: TGTGCCAGCGGCCGTGCAGGGCTAACCTACGAGCAGTACTTC. This encodes CASGRAGLTYEQYF. Full variable domain (missing parts from reference TRBV11-1 and TRBJ2-7): EAEVAQSPRYKITEKSQAVAFWCDPISGHATLYWYRQILGQGPELLVQFQDESVVDDSQLPKDRFSAERLKGVDSTLKIQPAELGDSAMYLCASGRAGLTYEQYFGPGTRLTVT.

The V gene is TRBV9, the J gene TRBJ1-1; 11 positions agree with TRBD1. Trimming at V came to 4 bases and at J to 0 bases, leaving 17 bases not matched to a gene. This CDR3 is 20 amino acids long. Germline assignment: CDR1 SGDLS and CDR2 YYNGEE. CDR3 DNA: TGTGCCAGCAGCCCACACTGGGGCCAGGACAGGGGGCTGCTGAACACTGAAGCTTTCTTT. Residues: CASSPHWGQDRGLLNTEAFF.

The J gene is TRBJ2-1, the V gene TRBV19; 10 bases agree with TRBD2. The germline V gene has CDR1 LNHDA and CDR2 SQIVND (reference sequence). V shed 9 bases, J shed 0 bases, and the junction held 11 bases outside the gene matches. CDR3 length: 17 amino acids. CDR3 residues: CASQLRAGGSSYNEQFF. The CDR3 DNA follows: TGTGCCAGCCAGTTACGAGCGGGAGGGAGCTCCTACAATGAGCAGTTCTTC.

This clone came up once. The J gene is TRBJ2-1, the V gene TRBV11-2; D not resolved. Trimming removed 5 bases from V and 0 bases from J, with 8 bases in between. Germline values: CDR1 SGHAT, CDR2 FQNNGV. The CDR3 covers 14 residues. The CDR3 loop is CASSRVSSYNEQFF. DNA of the CDR3: TGTGCCAGCAGCAGAGTGAGCTCCTACAATGAGCAGTTCTTC.

The genes are TRBV11-2 and TRBJ1-6, with 8 bases identical to TRBD1. V gave up 0 bases and J gave up 7 bases; unmatched junction bases: 2. The germline gives CDR1 SGHAT, CDR2 FQNNGV. The CDR3 totals 15 residues. CDR3 nucleotide sequence: TGTGCCAGCAGCTTAGAGGCAGGGGGCAATTCACCCCTCCACTTT. Protein sequence: CASSLEAGGNSPLHF. The variable domain in full, with the rest retrieved from reference TRBV11-2 and TRBJ1-6, is EAGVAQSPRYKIIEKRQSVAFWCNPISGHATLYWYQQILGQGPKLLIQFQNNGVVDDSQLPKDRFSAERLKGVDSTLKIQPAKLEDSAVYLCASSLEAGGNSPLHFGNGTRLTVT.

The rearrangement links TRBV11-2 to TRBJ1-2; 12 bases agree with TRBD1. Germline CDR1 SGHAT, CDR2 FQNNGV. The CDR3 contains 17 residues. J was trimmed by 4 bases and V by 3 bases; bases with no gene match: 9. This CDR3 is CASSFSGTGGRIYGYTF. The CDR3 nucleotides are TGTGCCAGCAGCTTTTCCGGGACAGGGGGCCGAATCTATGGCTACACCTTC.

The V gene is TRBV14, the J gene TRBJ2-1; no clear D. Deletions cut 1 base from V and 4 bases from J, with 17 bases between. The CDR3 is 17 residues long. Per the germline V gene, CDR1 is SGHDN and CDR2 is FVKESK. This CDR3 is CASSQGSVWATYNEQFF. In DNA, the CDR3 is TGTGCCAGCAGCCAAGGGTCAGTTTGGGCAACATACAATGAGCAGTTCTTC.

The CDR3 sequence is CASSHRAGANVLTF. As DNA, the CDR3 is TGTGCCAGCAGCCACAGGGCTGGGGCCAACGTCCTGACTTTC. The chain joins TRBV3-1 (or the pseudogene TRBV3-2) to TRBJ2-6; D may be TRBD1 (5 bases). V was clipped by 3 bases and J by 2 bases, with 5 bases between them. Germline loops: CDR1 LGHDT, CDR2 YNNKEL (reference sequence). This CDR3 spans 14 amino acids.

This chain connects TRBV2 to TRBJ2-1; no definite D call. Per the germline V gene, CDR1 is SNHLY and CDR2 is FYNNEI. The CDR3 is 13 residues long. V lost 4 bases and J lost 7, with 11 bases in between. The CDR3 here is CASSVDFTNEQFF. The CDR3 coding sequence is TGTGCCAGCAGTGTTGACTTTACGAATGAGCAGTTCTTC. Combining the CDR3 with reference TRBV2 and TRBJ2-1 gives the whole variable domain EPEVTQTPSHQVTQMGQEVILRCVPISNHLYFYWYRQILGQKVEFLVSFYNNEISEKSEIFDDQFSVERPDGSNFTLKIRSTKLEDSAMYFCASSVDFTNEQFFGPGTRLTVL.

The genes are TRBV6-1 and TRBJ1-3; D gene unclear. V dropped 1 base and J dropped 5 bases, with 6 bases sitting between them. CDR1 is MNHNS and CDR2 is SASEGT in the germline V gene. This CDR3 is built from 13 residues. CDR3 sequence: CASSEVARNTIYF. In DNA, the CDR3 is TGTGCCAGCAGTGAAGTAGCGAGAAACACCATATATTTT.

This clone came up once. The chain employs TRBV11-3 and TRBJ2-7; D is possibly TRBD2 (6 bases). The V end lost 3 bases, the J end lost 3 bases, and 6 bases lay between the germline ends. Per germline, CDR1 SGHNT and CDR2 YENEEA. The CDR3 is 12 residues long. As DNA, the CDR3 is TGTGCCAGCAGCTTGGGACTCTACGAGCAGTACTTC. Its translation is CASSLGLYEQYF.

The chain employs TRBV13 and TRBJ1-2, with TRBD1 matching 9 bases. CDR3 length: 19 residues. The V segment lost 4 bases and the J segment 3 bases; nucleotides outside the gene matches: 18. Looked up from germline, CDR1 is PRHDT and CDR2 is FYEKMQ (reference sequence). This CDR3 is CASSSGTGTGPTNDYGYTF. CDR3 DNA: TGTGCCAGCAGCTCCGGCACCGGGACAGGGCCAACTAACGACTATGGCTACACCTTC.

This chain links TRBV5-1 with TRBJ2-1; 14 positions match TRBD2. In germline, CDR1 is SGHRS, CDR2 YFSETQ. V was pared by 0 bases and J by 4 bases, with 6 bases of the junction left unmatched. The CDR3 loop spans 18 amino acids. In nucleotides, the CDR3 is TGCGCCAGCAGCTTGGCTCGACTAGCGGGAGGGCCGTACAATGAGCAGTTCTTC. Translation: CASSLARLAGGPYNEQFF. The variable domain in full, completed from reference TRBV5-1 and TRBJ2-1, reads KAGVTQTPRYLIKTRGQQVTLSCSPISGHRSVSWYQQTPGQGLQFLFEYFSETQRNKGNFPGRFSGRQFSNSRSEMNVSTLELGDSALYLCASSLARLAGGPYNEQFFGPGTRLTVL.

The chain carries TRBV15 and TRBJ2-5; D call uncertain. CDR1 and CDR2 from the germline V gene are LNHNV and YYDKDF (reference sequence). V was clipped by 5 bases and J by 5 bases, with 12 bases between them. The CDR3 contains 13 residues. The CDR3 is CATSLDPGETQYF. The CDR3 DNA is TGTGCCACCAGCTTAGACCCGGGTGAGACCCAGTACTTC.

The V call is TRBV4-1, the J call TRBJ2-7, with 7 bases lining up with TRBD2. The CDR3 consists of 17 residues. The ends lost 1 base at V and 2 bases at J; junction bases unmatched: 11. CDR1 and CDR2 from the germline V gene are MGHRA and YSYEKL. The CDR3 reads CASSQVSRAAGTYEQYF. In DNA, the CDR3 is TGCGCCAGCAGCCAAGTGTCCCGGGCAGCGGGGACCTACGAGCAGTACTTC.

The chain joins TRBV6-6 to TRBJ1-5; no reliable D call. There are 14 residues in the CDR3. Germline assignment: CDR1 MNHNY and CDR2 SVGAGI (reference sequence). Deletions cut 6 bases from V and 2 bases from J, with 11 bases between. The CDR3 reads CASREGFRNQPQHF. CDR3 sequence (DNA): TGTGCCAGCAGGGAGGGTTTCCGCAATCAGCCCCAGCATTTT.

V is TRBV7-8 and J is TRBJ2-6, with a tentative D call TRBD1 (6 bases). The germline V gene has CDR1 SGHVS and CDR2 FQNEAQ. The CDR3 runs 18 residues. The V end was cut by 0 bases, the J end by 0 bases, with 12 bases between. The DNA for the CDR3 is TGTGCCAGCAGCTTAGCAGACAGGATCTACTCTGGGGCCAACGTCCTGACTTTC. The encoded protein is CASSLADRIYSGANVLTF.

The V call is TRBV18, the J call TRBJ1-1, with D tentatively TRBD1 (6 bases). With 3 bases removed from V and 1 base from J, the gap between germline ends came to 9 bases. Looked up from germline, CDR1 is KGHSH and CDR2 is LQKENI. This CDR3 is built from 14 residues. CDR3 sequence (DNA): TGTGCCAGCTCACCCATGGACAGGAACACTGAAGCTTTCTTT. Amino acids: CASSPMDRNTEAFF.

This chain joins TRBV2 and TRBJ1-2; maybe TRBD1 (6 bases). There are 13 residues in the CDR3. Per the germline V gene, CDR1 is SNHLY and CDR2 is FYNNEI. V dropped 7 bases and J dropped 8 bases, with 17 bases sitting between them. The CDR3 region is CASTRRGMDGYTF. CDR3 bases: TGTGCCAGCACCAGAAGGGGGATGGACGGCTACACCTTC.

This clone was seen once. The chain has TRBV9 and TRBJ2-7; D possibly corresponds to TRBD2 (6 bases). V lost 3 bases to trimming and J lost 1 base, with 14 bases between them. The CDR3 is 15 amino acids. Germline-derived CDR1 and CDR2 are SGDLS and YYNGEE. CDR3 in amino acids: CASSASFSGSYEQYF. CDR3 bases: TGTGCCAGCAGCGCCTCGTTTAGCGGATCCTACGAGCAGTACTTC.

The chain combines TRBV5-3 with TRBJ2-1; 12 bases are a match to TRBD2. TRBV5-3 is marked as an open reading frame, function uncertain. The V gene end was trimmed by 4 bases and the J gene end by 9 bases; junction bases not matched to a gene: 8. The CDR3 is 15 amino acids. This CDR3 reads CARSPGLAGRGEQFF. The DNA of the CDR3 is TGTGCCAGAAGCCCTGGACTAGCGGGGAGGGGTGAGCAGTTCTTC.